This T cell receptor (beta chain) emerged from a study of CD8 T cells in Susac syndrome. Reverse transcription of about 0.45 to 1 ug RNA was carried out with random hexamers. TCRdb ran MiXCR on the immunoSEQ multiplex PCR reads and lists one entry per CDR3 protein. The sample shows under 200,000 distinct CDR3 sequences, 75% to 95% of them seen only once. There are 12 residues in the CDR3. Trimming left V 3 bases short and J 7 bases short, with 9 bases between. The germline gives CDR1 SNHLY, CDR2 FYNNEI. The sample taken for sequencing was CD4+ T cells from PBMCs. This clonotype originated in a human donor with Susac syndrome. The chain employs TRBV2 and TRBJ1-2; D gene unclear. For the CDR3, the DNA is TGTGCCAGCAGTGAGTTAGTTAGTGGCTACACCTTC. The encoded protein is CASSELVSGYTF.